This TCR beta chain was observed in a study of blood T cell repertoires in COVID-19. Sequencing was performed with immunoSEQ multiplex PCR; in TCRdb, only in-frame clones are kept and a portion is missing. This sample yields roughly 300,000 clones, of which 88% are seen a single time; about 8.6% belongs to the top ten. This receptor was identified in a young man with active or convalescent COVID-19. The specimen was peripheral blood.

In DNA form, the CDR3 reads TGTGCCAGCAGCTTAGCGCAGGGGAAATACACATCTATTGGGGAGCAGTTCTTC. It specifies CASSLAQGKYTSIGEQFF. The V gene is TRBV7-9, the J gene TRBJ2-1, with D tentatively TRBD1 (6 bases). The CDR3 spans 18 residues. Trimming shortened V by 0 bases and J by 10 bases, and 25 bases separated the two germline ends. Germline assignment: CDR1 SEHNR and CDR2 FQNEAQ (reference sequence).